This TCR beta chain derives from a study of OX40 agonist ivuxolimab in advanced cancers. About the study: Six ivuxolimab dose levels, 0.01 to 10 mg/kg, were given intravenously every 2 weeks. Hepatocellular carcinoma, melanoma, renal cell or head and neck cancer affected the dose-escalation patients. With a range of roughly 20 to 79, age averaged 60 years, and approximately 83% were male.

General study findings and limits: Some patients who did not respond also had low normalized T-cell clonal expansion.

Assay: immunoSEQ multiplex PCR; the TCRdb copy retains only in-frame clones and omits some. The sample carries about 79,000 clones, roughly 88% recorded once. The V gene's germline CDR1 is SGHAT and CDR2 FQNNGV. The CDR3 covers 18 residues. The junction had 15 bases not matched to a gene; V was cut back by 5 bases and J by 1 base. With respect to this clone: What it recognizes is unknown.

This receptor was taken from an adult with an advanced solid tumor such as melanoma, head and neck, liver or kidney cancer. V usage is TRBV11-2 and J usage is TRBJ1-2; the match to TRBD1 covers 8 bases. The starting material was CD4+ or CD8+ T cells sorted from blood, obtained in a trial of the OX40 agonist ivuxolimab. CDR3 in DNA: TGTGCCAGCAGCCCCGGACAGGGAGGACATTACCTTAACTATGGCTACACCTTC. It yields the protein CASSPGQGGHYLNYGYTF.